These 9 T cell receptor beta chains were sequenced from one sample in a study of T-cell memory formation after mild COVID-19. TCRdb re-called the 5' RACE reads through MiXCR, storing one row per CDR3 protein. The sample has about 440,000 distinct CDR3 sequences; around 20% are singletons. The sequenced sample was PBMCs or a T cell subset sorted from them (not recorded which). These receptors came from an adult woman who had mild COVID-19 (a few samples of this study predate the infection). Cell type and time point are not known.

The rearrangement links TRBV24-1 to TRBJ2-5; 10 nucleotides align to TRBD1. The CDR3 is 20 amino acids. V shed 3 bases, J shed 4 bases, and the junction held 19 bases outside the gene matches. Germline loops: CDR1 KGHDR, CDR2 SFDVKD. CDR3 bases: TGTGCCACCAGTGATGAGTCCGGGACAGGGGTTCAGCGGTTGGTAGAGACCCAGTACTTC. Its protein product is CATSDESGTGVQRLVETQYF.

The chain uses TRBV27 and TRBJ2-3, with 13 bases matching TRBD2. This CDR3 comprises 17 residues. CDR1 is MNHEY and CDR2 is SMNVEV in the germline V gene (reference sequence). Losses at the gene ends were 5 bases for V and 2 bases for J; bases not matched to a gene: 7. For the CDR3, the DNA is TGTGCCAGCAGTAGGACTAGCGGGAGTCTTATCACAGATACGCAGTATTTT. It yields the protein CASSRTSGSLITDTQYF.

This clonotype was counted many times. V usage is TRBV7-2 and J usage is TRBJ1-5; D is perhaps TRBD1 (6 bases). Germline V lookup: CDR1 SGHTA, CDR2 FQGNSA. CDR3 length: 14 residues. The V and J ends lost 3 bases and 7 bases respectively, with 13 bases between them. CDR3 amino acids: CASSFTGSGQPQHF. Here the CDR3 DNA reads TGTGCCAGCAGCTTTACAGGGTCGGGGCAGCCCCAGCATTTT.

V and J are TRBV6-2 or TRBV6-3 and TRBJ2-6; 8 bases are a match to TRBD1. This CDR3 spans 16 amino acids. With 5 bases clipped from V and 2 bases from J, the junction kept 5 bases outside the gene matches. Germline V gene lookup returns CDR1 MNHEY and CDR2 SVGEGT. The CDR3 protein is CASSNPDRAGANVLTF. DNA of the CDR3: TGTGCCAGCAGTAACCCGGACAGGGCTGGGGCCAACGTCCTGACTTTC.

CDR3 nucleotide sequence: TGTGCCAGCAGCTCGCCCCCGAACACTGAAGCTTTCTTT. Translation gives CASSSPPNTEAFF. The chain combines TRBV4-2 with TRBJ1-1; D is unclear. The CDR3 contains 13 residues. In germline, CDR1 is LGHNA, CDR2 YNFKEQ. V was trimmed by 5 bases and J by 1 base, leaving 8 bases between them.

The V and J genes are TRBV7-9 and TRBJ1-5, with no clear D. V shed 1 base and J shed 5 bases, with 6 bases lying between them. The CDR3 has 13 amino acids. In germline, CDR1 is SEHNR, CDR2 FQNEAQ (reference sequence). The CDR3 sequence is CASSLGAYQPQHF. The CDR3 coding sequence is TGTGCCAGCAGCTTAGGGGCTTATCAGCCCCAGCATTTT.

This clonotype was found many times. The V and J genes are TRBV7-8 and TRBJ2-3, with 13 bases that match TRBD2. The J segment lost 7 bases and the V segment lost 4 bases, leaving 8 bases of the junction unmatched. Germline CDR1 SGHVS, CDR2 FQNEAQ. This CDR3 is built from 16 residues. The CDR3 DNA follows: TGTGCCAGCAGCTCCCGGACTAGCGGGAGAAGGCATACGCAGTATTTT. Translation: CASSSRTSGRRHTQYF.

In its sample, this clonotype was seen many times. V gene TRBV14 combines with J gene TRBJ2-7; 7 bases agree with TRBD1. The J segment lost 5 bases and the V segment lost 0 bases, leaving 13 bases of the junction unmatched. Looked up from germline, CDR1 is SGHDN and CDR2 is FVKESK. CDR3 length equals 17 residues. The CDR3 nucleotides read TGTGCCAGCAGCCAAGATCACAGGGGCTGGGTTCCGGACGAGCAGTACTTC. This sequence encodes CASSQDHRGWVPDEQYF.

This clonotype was seen more than once but under ten times. The chain employs TRBV5-6 and TRBJ2-7; 11 nucleotides line up with TRBD2. V shed 3 bases and J 3 bases; nucleotides not matched to a gene: 8. The germline CDR1 and CDR2 sequences are SGHDT and YYEEEE. The CDR3 length is 16 residues. CDR3 DNA: TGTGCCAGCAGCTCGTTTAGCGGGGGGGAGATCTACGAGCAGTACTTC. This gives the protein CASSSFSGGEIYEQYF.